The following is a T cell receptor beta chain sequence with its context. Participants came from roughly 23 US areas, aged about 18 to 89 years. Self-reported history from a screening survey and questionnaire set each donor's cohort. The data derive from a study of blood T cell repertoires in COVID-19. On the study more broadly: PBMCs, B-cell-depleted T cells, or T cells provided the cDNA or gDNA that made up the material.

The V segment lost 3 bases and the J segment 0 bases; nucleotides outside the gene matches: 0. The CDR3 spans 15 residues. Method: immunoSEQ multiplex PCR; TCRdb's copy keeps in-frame clones and lacks some. The sample has 270,000 or so clones, approximately 91% seen once. The source material was PBMCs or T cells enriched from blood (not recorded which). The chain employs TRBV23-1 and TRBJ2-3, with 10 positions matching TRBD2. TRBV23-1 is noted as an ORF with a role that remains uncertain. This TCR came from a woman aged 40 to 55 with acute COVID-19. CDR3 DNA: TGCGCCAGCAGTCAGACTAGCGGGAGCACAGATACGCAGTATTTT. Protein sequence: CASSQTSGSTDTQYF.